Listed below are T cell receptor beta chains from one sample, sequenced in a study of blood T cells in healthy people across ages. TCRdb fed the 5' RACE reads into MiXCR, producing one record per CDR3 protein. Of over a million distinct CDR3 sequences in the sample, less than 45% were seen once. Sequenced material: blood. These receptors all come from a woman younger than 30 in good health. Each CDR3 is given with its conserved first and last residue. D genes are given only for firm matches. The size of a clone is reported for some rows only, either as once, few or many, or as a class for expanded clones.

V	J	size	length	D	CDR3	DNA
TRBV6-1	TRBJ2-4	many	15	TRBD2	CASSEISGSVGIQYF	TGTGCCAGCAGTGAAATAAGCGGGAGTGTCGGCATTCAGTACTTC
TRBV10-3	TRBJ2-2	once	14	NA	CAISELANTGELFF	TGTGCCATCAGTGAGTTAGCTAACACCGGGGAGCTGTTTTTT
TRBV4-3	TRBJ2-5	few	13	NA	CASSQGPEETQYF	TGCGCCAGCAGCCAAGGCCCTGAAGAGACCCAGTACTTC
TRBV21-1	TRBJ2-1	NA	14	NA	CASSKRANCSEQFF	TGTGCCAGCAGCAAAAGAGCGAATTGTAGTGAGCAGTTCTTC
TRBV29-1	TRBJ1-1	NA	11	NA	CSVVDSFEAFF	TGCAGCGTTGTGGACAGCTTTGAAGCTTTCTTT
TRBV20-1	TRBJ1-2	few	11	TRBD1	CSARDRGSVTF	TGCAGTGCGAGGGACAGGGGGTCTGTCACCTTC
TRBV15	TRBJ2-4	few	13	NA	CATSRKDPDIQYF	TGTGCCACCAGCCGCAAGGACCCGGACATTCAGTACTTC
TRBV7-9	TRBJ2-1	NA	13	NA	CAALWETVNEQFF	TGTGCCGCATTGTGGGAGACGGTGAATGAGCAGTTCTTC
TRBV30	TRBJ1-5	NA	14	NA	CAWAAGSSNQPQHF	TGTGCCTGGGCGGCAGGGTCTAGCAATCAGCCCCAGCATTTT
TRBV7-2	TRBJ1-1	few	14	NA	CASREWTVNTEAFF	TGTGCCAGCAGGGAATGGACGGTGAACACTGAAGCTTTCTTT
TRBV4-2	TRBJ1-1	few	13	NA	CASSRREDTEAFF	TGTGCCAGCAGCCGCCGGGAGGACACTGAAGCTTTCTTT
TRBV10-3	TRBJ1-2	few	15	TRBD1	CAISDRGQAVYGYTF	TGTGCCATCAGTGACCGGGGACAGGCAGTCTATGGCTACACCTTC
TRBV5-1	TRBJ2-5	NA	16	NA	CASSLAVNGVQETQYF	TGCGCCAGCAGCTTGGCTGTTAACGGGGTCCAAGAGACCCAGTACTTC
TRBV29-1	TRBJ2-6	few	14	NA	CSVRGGSGANVLTF	TGCAGCGTGAGGGGAGGCTCTGGGGCCAACGTCCTGACTTTC
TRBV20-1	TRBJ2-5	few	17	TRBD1	CSARGDRGGFFEETQYF	TGCAGTGCTAGAGGCGACAGGGGGGGTTTCTTCGAAGAGACCCAGTACTTC
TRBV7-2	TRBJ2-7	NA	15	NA	CASSLGLDGSYEQYF	TGTGCCAGCAGCTTAGGGTTAGATGGCTCCTACGAGCAGTACTTC
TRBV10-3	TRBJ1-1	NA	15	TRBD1	CAISEGTARHTEAFF	TGTGCCATCAGTGAGGGGACAGCGAGGCACACTGAAGCTTTCTTT
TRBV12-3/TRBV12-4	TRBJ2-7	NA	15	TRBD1	CASSLRGTGSDEQYF	TGTGCCAGCAGTTTGCGCGGGACAGGGTCGGACGAGCAGTACTTC
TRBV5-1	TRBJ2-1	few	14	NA	CASSLDSRWNEQFF	TGCGCCAGCAGCTTAGACAGTAGGTGGAATGAGCAGTTCTTC
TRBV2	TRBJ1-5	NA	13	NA	CASSLGLDQPQHF	TGTGCCAGCAGCTTGGGGTTGGATCAGCCCCAGCATTTT
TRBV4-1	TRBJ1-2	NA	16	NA	CASSQDHPTGLDGYTF	TGCGCCAGCAGCCAAGATCACCCAACAGGGCTGGATGGCTACACCTTC
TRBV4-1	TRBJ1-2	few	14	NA	CASSQDSQSYGYTF	TGCGCCAGCAGCCAAGATTCCCAGTCCTATGGCTACACCTTC
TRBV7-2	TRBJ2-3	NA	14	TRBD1	CASSLDRDRGPQYF	TGTGCCAGCAGCTTAGACCGGGACAGGGGGCCACAGTATTTT
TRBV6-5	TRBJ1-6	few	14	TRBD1	CASSFGTDNSPLHF	TGTGCCAGCAGTTTCGGGACAGATAATTCACCCCTCCACTTT
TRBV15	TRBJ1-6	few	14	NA	CATSSNRDHSPLHF	TGTGCCACCAGCAGTAACCGGGACCATTCACCCCTCCACTTT
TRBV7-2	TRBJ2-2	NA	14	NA	CASSLRFNTGELFF	TGTGCCAGCAGCTTAAGGTTCAACACCGGGGAGCTGTTTTTT
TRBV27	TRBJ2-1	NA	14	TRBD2	CASSWAGGDSEQFF	TGTGCCAGCAGTTGGGCGGGGGGGGATAGTGAGCAGTTCTTC
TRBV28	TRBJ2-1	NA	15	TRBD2	CASSLMVAGRNEQFF	TGTGCCAGCAGTTTAATGGTAGCGGGACGCAATGAGCAGTTCTTC
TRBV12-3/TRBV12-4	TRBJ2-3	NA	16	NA	CASTMTGGPSTDTQYF	TGTGCCAGCACTATGACCGGGGGCCCTAGCACAGATACGCAGTATTTT
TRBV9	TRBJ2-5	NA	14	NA	CASSVDTGIKTQYF	TGTGCCAGCAGCGTAGATACGGGGATCAAGACCCAGTACTTC
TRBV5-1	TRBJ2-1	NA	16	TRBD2	CASSLYQLAGAQEQFF	TGCGCCAGCAGCTTGTATCAGTTAGCGGGAGCTCAGGAGCAGTTCTTC
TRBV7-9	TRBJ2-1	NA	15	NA	CASSSGLKSYNEQFF	TGTGCCAGCAGCTCGGGACTGAAATCCTACAATGAGCAGTTCTTC
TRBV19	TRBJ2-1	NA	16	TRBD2	CASTTSGYSSYNEQFF	TGTGCCAGTACGACTAGCGGTTATAGCTCCTACAATGAGCAGTTCTTC
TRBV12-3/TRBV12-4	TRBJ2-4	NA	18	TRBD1	CASSSGTVRSLAKNIQYF	TGTGCCAGCTCCTCCGGGACAGTCCGATCTCTAGCCAAAAACATTCAGTACTTC
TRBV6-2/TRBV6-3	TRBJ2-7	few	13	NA	CASRDGALYEQYF	TGTGCCAGCAGGGACGGTGCGCTGTACGAGCAGTACTTC
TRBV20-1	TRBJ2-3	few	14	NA	CSARRDRSTDTQYF	TGCAGTGCTAGGCGAGACAGGTCCACAGATACGCAGTATTTT
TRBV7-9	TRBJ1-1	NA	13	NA	CASNRPGNTEAFF	TGTGCCAGCAACCGTCCAGGGAACACTGAAGCTTTCTTT
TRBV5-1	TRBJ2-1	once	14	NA	CASSFTDRKGEQFF	TGCGCCAGCAGCTTTACCGACAGGAAGGGAGAGCAGTTCTTC
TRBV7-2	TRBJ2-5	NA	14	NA	CASSSPPAGNEQYF	TGTGCCAGCAGCTCCCCCCCGGCGGGGAACGAGCAGTACTTT
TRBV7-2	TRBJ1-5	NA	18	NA	CASSFGWTKPYSNQPQHF	TGTGCCAGCAGCTTCGGGTGGACCAAACCTTATAGCAATCAGCCCCAGCATTTT
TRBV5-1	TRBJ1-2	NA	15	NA	CASSLAQQANYGYTF	TGCGCCAGCAGCTTGGCACAACAAGCTAACTATGGCTACACCTTC
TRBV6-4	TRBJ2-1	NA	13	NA	CGSSDTSYNEQFF	TGTGGCAGCAGTGACACGTCCTACAATGAGCAGTTCTTC
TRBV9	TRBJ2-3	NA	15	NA	CASSVAGPFSDTQYF	TGTGCCAGCAGCGTAGCGGGGCCTTTTTCAGATACGCAGTATTTT
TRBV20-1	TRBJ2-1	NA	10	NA	CSAGYNGQFF	TGCAGTGCGGGTTACAATGGGCAGTTCTTC
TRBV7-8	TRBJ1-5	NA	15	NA	CASSLLRVRNQPQHF	TGTGCCAGCAGCTTACTCAGGGTTCGCAATCAGCCCCAGCATTTT
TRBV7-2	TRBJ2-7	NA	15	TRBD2	CASSLITSGTYEQYF	TGTGCCAGCAGCTTAATAACTAGCGGGACTTACGAGCAGTACTTC
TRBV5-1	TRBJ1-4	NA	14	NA	CASSLVGGDEKLFF	TGCGCCAGCAGCTTGGTAGGGGGTGATGAAAAACTGTTTTTT
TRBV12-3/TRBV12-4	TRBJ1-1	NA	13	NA	CASRFGGGTEAFF	TGTGCCAGCAGATTCGGTGGAGGCACTGAAGCTTTCTTT
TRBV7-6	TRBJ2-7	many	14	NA	CASSLRGGPYEQYF	TGTGCCAGCAGCTTACGAGGCGGACCCTACGAGCAGTACTTC
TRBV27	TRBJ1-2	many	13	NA	CASSPTTLSGYTF	TGTGCCAGCAGTCCAACGACATTAAGTGGCTACACCTTC
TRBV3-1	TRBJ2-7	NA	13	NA	CASSQEDTYEQYF	TGTGCCAGCAGCCAAGAGGATACCTACGAGCAGTACTTC
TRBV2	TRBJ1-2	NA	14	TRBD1	CASSDRGQWTGYTF	TGTGCCAGCAGTGACAGGGGGCAATGGACGGGCTACACCTTC
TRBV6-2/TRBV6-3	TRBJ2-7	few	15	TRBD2	CASSYGLAGGNEQYF	TGTGCCAGCAGTTACGGACTAGCGGGAGGAAACGAGCAGTACTTC